This T cell receptor (beta chain) stems from a study of cytomegalovirus exposure and HLA in healthy donors. Study results and limitations: Analysis performed later showed TCR beta chains linked to HLA being more clonally expanded than equally common others. The authors confirmed in vitro that a few CMV-associated chains were specific for CMV antigens.

V lost 0 bases and J lost 0, with 11 bases in between. CDR1 and CDR2 from the germline V gene are MNHEY and SMNVEV (reference sequence). This CDR3 is 16 amino acids long. Amplification used 60 Vbeta primers and 13 Jbeta primers. Clones were sequenced by immunoSEQ multiplex PCR, and TCRdb holds only the in-frame ones, with some missing. The table has about 200,000 clones, 79% seen once. On this clone: The antigen is undetermined.

This TCR derives from a man in his fifties in good health and CMV-seronegative. V is TRBV27 and J is TRBJ1-1, with D hard to call. Material for sequencing was PBMCs. CDR3 amino acids: CASSLSVAIMNTEAFF. In DNA, the CDR3 is TGTGCCAGCAGTTTATCGGTAGCCATCATGAACACTGAAGCTTTCTTT.